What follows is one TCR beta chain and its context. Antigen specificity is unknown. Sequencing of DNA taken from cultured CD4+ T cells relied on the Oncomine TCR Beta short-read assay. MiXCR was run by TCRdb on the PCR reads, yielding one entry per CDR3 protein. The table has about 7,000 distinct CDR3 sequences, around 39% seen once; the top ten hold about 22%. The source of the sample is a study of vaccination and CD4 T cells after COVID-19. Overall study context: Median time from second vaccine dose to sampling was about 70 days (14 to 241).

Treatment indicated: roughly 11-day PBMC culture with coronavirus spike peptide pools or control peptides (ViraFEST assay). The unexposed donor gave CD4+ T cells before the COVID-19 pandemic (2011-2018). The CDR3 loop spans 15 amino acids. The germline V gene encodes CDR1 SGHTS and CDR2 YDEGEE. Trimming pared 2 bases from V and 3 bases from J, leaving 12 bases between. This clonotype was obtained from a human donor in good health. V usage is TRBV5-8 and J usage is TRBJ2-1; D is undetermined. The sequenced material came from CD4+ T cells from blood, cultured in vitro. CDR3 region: CASSFALLSYNEQFF. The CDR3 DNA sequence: TGTGCCAGCAGCTTCGCCCTACTAAGCTACAATGAGCAGTTCTTC.